The TCR beta chain described here comes from a study of OX40 agonist ivuxolimab in advanced cancers. Study-wide findings and caveats: Researchers did not determine the expanded peripheral T cells' antigen specificity. CD4+ and CD8+ T cells in blood underwent clonal expansion by week 6 at 0.1 to 3.0 mg/kg.

Clones were read by immunoSEQ multiplex PCR, and TCRdb kept only the in-frame ones, dropping some. This sample has under 85,000 clones, with 78% found just once. As concerns this clone: Antigen unknown.

The CDR3 has 15 amino acids. The junction had 2 bases not matched to a gene; V was cut back by 5 bases and J by 5 bases. CDR1 SGHTA and CDR2 FQGNSA come from the germline V gene. The chain has TRBV7-2 and TRBJ2-2, with 13 bases aligning to TRBD2. The receptor was derived from an adult with an advanced solid tumor such as melanoma, head and neck, liver or kidney cancer. This material consisted of CD4+ or CD8+ T cells sorted from blood, taken in a trial of the OX40 agonist ivuxolimab. The CDR3 protein is CASSVTSGRTGELFF. CDR3 coding DNA: TGTGCCAGCAGCGTGACTAGCGGGAGGACCGGGGAGCTGTTTTTT.